The present T cell receptor (beta chain) was sequenced within a study of shared clonotypes between healthy human individuals. Approximately 30,000 T cell genomes (roughly 220 ng DNA) went into each sorted-subset replicate. Assay used: immunoSEQ multiplex PCR; TCRdb lists only in-frame clones, some missing. The sample has around 720,000 clones, about three quarters seen once; the top ten hold roughly 2%. The CDR3 is made up of 16 amino acids. Trimming cost V 2 bases and J 1 base; bases outside gene matches: 8. Per the germline V gene, CDR1 is SGHRS and CDR2 is YFSETQ. The rearrangement links TRBV5-1 to TRBJ1-1; 7 nucleotides line up with TRBD1. The receptor's source is a woman in her twenties or thirties in good health. Sequencing was performed on memory CD4+ T cells sorted from blood. The subset denotes: CD45RA-negative fraction. The DNA for the CDR3 is TGCGCCAGCAGCTTACAGGGGCCGCGCACGAACACTGAAGCTTTCTTT. It yields the protein CASSLQGPRTNTEAFF.